This TCR beta chain was observed in a study of CD8 T cells in ankylosing spondylitis (dated by TCRdb to about 2017). For context, the study as a whole: The study set out to find disease-linked TCR variants by profiling T cell receptor beta repertoires in ankylosing spondylitis patients and healthy donors. The whole study cohort included 85 to 120 healthy donors and under 30 ankylosing spondylitis patients. Peripheral blood samples were taken, and synovial fluid was additionally collected from ankylosing spondylitis patients. What the authors observed across the whole study: Some TCR beta motif variants had previously been reported in synovial fluid and blood of reactive arthritis patients, which suggested common disease-initiation mechanisms. A TCR beta motif made up of fewer than 10 highly homologous amino acid variants appeared to be characteristic of blood from ankylosing spondylitis patients. A CD8+ phenotype was shown by the disease-linked clones, which were found at relatively low frequencies in peripheral blood. According to the report, matched synovial fluid samples from ankylosing spondylitis patients were significantly enriched for the disease-linked clones.

Instrument used: Illumina HiSeq 2500. Quantitative 5'-RACE with molecular barcodes was used to prepare TCR beta libraries. The study's processing was this. A new computational method, built on a probabilistic model of VDJ rearrangement, was used to identify disease-linked TCR variants. TCRdb redid the processing of the public reads, applying fastp at Q25 and MiXCR, and retained in-frame beta chains. Here each entry gathers all rows of one CDR3 protein and keeps the most common genes and DNA. Clone size and V and J calls follow TCRdb, not the original study. This sample comprises 130,000 or so distinct CDR3 sequences, about a sixth of them detected only once. In total, the top ten clones hold about 30% of the sample. This clonotype was detected a few times. Its antigen is still unknown. No much larger clone exists at a distance of one base, and base qualities are not known. Trimmed from V: 6 bases; trimmed from J: 3 bases; junction bases lacking a gene match: 9. Based on the germline V gene (reference sequence), the CDR1 and CDR2 sequences are MNHEY and SMNVEV. The CDR3 starts with the cysteine, ends with the phenylalanine, and has 17 residues. Kept here is only the CDR3 DNA, which spans 51 bases and is read in frame from base 1.

This clonotype was sampled from a male donor with ankylosing spondylitis. Here the chain combines TRBV27 and TRBJ2-7, with TRBD2 matching 15 junction bases. Source material: blood, either unsorted or a sorted T cell fraction (not recorded which). The DNA sequence is TGTGCCAGCAGGCCCCCCGGGACTAGCGGGAGGATCTACGAGCAGTACTTC. It codes for CASRPPGTSGRIYEQYF.